Listed here are 21 T cell receptor beta chains from one sample, sequenced in a study of shared clonotypes between healthy human individuals. Profiled with immunoSEQ multiplex PCR; TCRdb holds only in-frame clones, not every one. This table holds 1,500,000 or so clones, approximately 98.5% found once. The sequenced sample consisted of naive CD4+ T cells sorted from blood. Subset noted: CD45RA+ positively selected. These receptors all stem from a man aged 25-40 years in good health.

The chain couples TRBV5-4 to TRBJ1-2, with D perhaps TRBD1 (5 bases). The germline CDR1 and CDR2 sequences are SGHNT and YYREEE (reference sequence). CDR3 length equals 14 residues. Deletions cut 4 bases from V and 7 bases from J, with 17 bases between. CDR3 coding DNA: TGTGCCAGCAGCCTAATTGGCAGGGCAGGTGGCTACACCTTC. Translation: CASSLIGRAGGYTF.

Worth noting for this clone: Other DNA sequences from this sample encode an identical CDR3 as well. The chain combines TRBV9 with TRBJ2-3; 12 bases map to TRBD2. This CDR3 spans 17 amino acids. V lost 0 bases, J lost 5 bases, and 7 bases stayed unmatched. Germline loops: CDR1 SGDLS, CDR2 YYNGEE. CDR3 loop: CASSVDLAGGPLDTQYF. The CDR3, as DNA: TGTGCCAGCAGCGTAGACCTAGCGGGAGGGCCTCTAGATACGCAGTATTTT.

Turning to this clone: The sample carries other DNA sequences with the same CDR3. The chain uses TRBV5-5 and TRBJ1-5; D perhaps matches TRBD1 (6 bases). The V and J ends lost 0 bases and 6 bases respectively, with 10 bases between them. This CDR3 spans 14 amino acids. Germline V CDR1 and CDR2: SGHKS, YYEKEE (reference sequence). CDR3 amino acids: CASSLGVGGQPQHF. CDR3 sequence (DNA): TGTGCCAGCAGCTTGGGGGTAGGGGGTCAGCCCCAGCATTTT.

The rearrangement joins TRBV2 to TRBJ2-7; D might be TRBD2 (6 bases). CDR3 length: 14 residues. V dropped 5 bases and J dropped 4 bases, with 15 bases sitting between them. Germline V gives CDR1 SNHLY, CDR2 FYNNEI. The CDR3 spells CASSQRDFQYEQYF. DNA for the CDR3: TGTGCCAGCAGTCAAAGGGACTTCCAATACGAGCAGTACTTC.

This rearrangement joins TRBV19 to TRBJ1-5, with a tentative D call TRBD1 (5 bases). Trimming took 0 bases from V and 2 from J, leaving 8 bases between them. CDR3 length equals 15 residues. The germline V gene encodes CDR1 LNHDA and CDR2 SQIVND (reference sequence). This CDR3 reads CASSIEGAGNQPQHF. CDR3 sequence (DNA): TGTGCCAGTAGTATAGAAGGGGCCGGCAATCAGCCCCAGCATTTT.

The CDR3 here is CASSSRTSEGEQYF. The CDR3 nucleotides are TGTGCCAGCAGTTCTAGGACTAGCGAAGGCGAGCAGTACTTC. The rearrangement joins TRBV6-6 to TRBJ2-7; 9 nucleotides line up with TRBD2. V shed 4 bases, J shed 6 bases, and the junction held 7 bases outside the gene matches. The CDR3 sequence is 14 residues long. The germline V gene has CDR1 MNHNY and CDR2 SVGAGI (reference sequence).

V usage is TRBV5-1 and J usage is TRBJ2-7; TRBD1 agrees at 7 bases. Germline values: CDR1 SGHRS, CDR2 YFSETQ. Germline trimming cut 4 bases from V and 3 bases from J; bases unmatched to any gene: 7. The CDR3 is 14 amino acids. DNA for the CDR3: TGCGCCAGCAGCCCATCCGGGACAGTCTACGAGCAGTACTTC. Translating gives CASSPSGTVYEQYF.

V and J are TRBV15 and TRBJ1-4; TRBD1 might be the D (6 bases). Trimming took off 2 bases at V and 4 bases at J, with 8 bases between the two ends. The CDR3 is 14 residues long. Germline V gene lookup returns CDR1 LNHNV and CDR2 YYDKDF (reference sequence). In DNA form, the CDR3 reads TGTGCCACCAGCAGACAGGGGAGTAATGAAAAACTGTTTTTT. Protein product: CATSRQGSNEKLFF.

The rearrangement joins TRBV5-1 to TRBJ1-4; D unresolved. The CDR3 runs 14 residues. Trimming left V 3 bases short and J 8 bases short, with 14 bases between. Germline V gene data show CDR1 as SGHRS and CDR2 as YFSETQ. The CDR3 DNA reads as TGCGCCAGCAGCTCCACGGGTATGGAAGAAAAACTGTTTTTT. This sequence encodes CASSSTGMEEKLFF.

The V and J genes are TRBV7-6 and TRBJ1-5; D is perhaps TRBD1 (5 bases). The germline V and J ends were trimmed by 5 bases and 0 bases, with 11 bases remaining between them. Per the germline V gene, CDR1 is SGHVS and CDR2 is FNYEAQ. The CDR3 covers 15 residues. The DNA for the CDR3 is TGTGCCAGCAGCCTCGGGACGGATAGCAATCAGCCCCAGCATTTT. Its translation is CASSLGTDSNQPQHF. The variable domain in full, completed from reference TRBV7-6 and TRBJ1-5, reads GAGVSQSPRYKVTKRGQDVALRCDPISGHVSLYWYRQALGQGPEFLTYFNYEAQQDKSGLPNDRFSAERPEGSISTLTIQRTEQRDSAMYRCASSLGTDSNQPQHFGDGTRLSIL.

This sequence joins TRBV7-6 and TRBJ2-5, with 7 bases that match TRBD2. With 4 bases clipped from V and 0 bases from J, the junction kept 8 bases outside the gene matches. The CDR3 spans 16 residues. The germline gives CDR1 SGHVS, CDR2 FNYEAQ. CDR3 sequence reads: CASSSATSAYQETQYF. The CDR3 DNA reads TGTGCCAGCAGCTCCGCCACTAGCGCGTACCAAGAGACCCAGTACTTC.

This chain links TRBV4-1 with TRBJ2-1, with 8 bases lining up with TRBD1. CDR1 is MGHRA, CDR2 YSYEKL, per germline. V lost 4 bases, J lost 2 bases, and 4 bases stayed unmatched. This CDR3 comprises 15 residues. As DNA, the CDR3 is TGCGCCAGCAGCCCCGGGACAGGTACCTACAATGAGCAGTTCTTC. Its translation: CASSPGTGTYNEQFF.

This rearrangement joins TRBV5-1 to TRBJ1-1, with 8 bases lining up with TRBD1. CDR1 is SGHRS and CDR2 is YFSETQ in the germline V gene. Germline trimming cut 7 bases from V and 4 bases from J; bases unmatched to any gene: 15. This CDR3 contains 16 residues. The CDR3 DNA sequence: TGCGCCAGCCACCGGACGGACAGGGCTGACGGCACTGAAGCTTTCTTT. This gives the protein CASHRTDRADGTEAFF.

This sequence joins TRBV5-6 and TRBJ2-3; perhaps TRBD1 as D (5 bases). From germline, CDR1 is SGHDT and CDR2 YYEEEE. The V gene lost 4 bases and the J gene lost 5 bases, with 5 bases spanning the gap. The CDR3 runs to 11 residues. The CDR3 sequence: CASSRGDTQYF. CDR3 DNA: TGTGCCAGCAGCAGGGGAGATACGCAGTATTTT.

The chain has TRBV7-9 and TRBJ2-7; D is undetermined. V lost 2 bases to trimming and J lost 0 bases, with 5 bases between them. The CDR3 is 13 amino acids. In germline, CDR1 is SEHNR, CDR2 FQNEAQ (reference sequence). The DNA for the CDR3 is TGTGCCAGCAGCTTAATTAACTCCTACGAGCAGTACTTC. It encodes CASSLINSYEQYF. Supplemented by reference TRBV7-9 and TRBJ2-7, the full variable domain reads DTGVSQNPRHKITKRGQNVTFRCDPISEHNRLYWYRQTLGQGPEFLTYFQNEAQLEKSRLLSDRFSAERPKGSFSTLEIQRTEQGDSAMYLCASSLINSYEQYFGPGTRLTVT.

This clone occurred once. V usage is TRBV11-2 and J usage is TRBJ2-2; 7 bases agree with TRBD2. The CDR3 is 16 amino acids. Germline lookup yields CDR1 SGHAT and CDR2 FQNNGV. Losses at the gene ends were 3 bases for V and 4 bases for J; bases not matched to a gene: 8. In nucleotides, the CDR3 is TGTGCCAGCAGCTTTGGACTAGTATTGATCACCGGGGAGCTGTTTTTT. It is translated as CASSFGLVLITGELFF. The full variable domain, with the rest looked up from reference TRBV11-2 and TRBJ2-2, is EAGVAQSPRYKIIEKRQSVAFWCNPISGHATLYWYQQILGQGPKLLIQFQNNGVVDDSQLPKDRFSAERLKGVDSTLKIQPAKLEDSAVYLCASSFGLVLITGELFFGEGSRLTVL.

Note on this clone: The identical CDR3 is also encoded by other nucleotide sequences in the sample. This chain uses TRBV29-1 with TRBJ1-1, with 9 bases lining up with TRBD1. Germline V CDR1 and CDR2: SQVTM, ANQGSEA. Trimming cost V 7 bases and J 0 bases; bases outside gene matches: 0. The CDR3 is 12 amino acids. The CDR3 DNA follows: TGCAGCGGACAGGGGGTGAACACTGAAGCTTTCTTT. Translation: CSGQGVNTEAFF.

The V gene is TRBV6-5, the J gene TRBJ2-7, with 9 bases identical to TRBD1. CDR1 and CDR2 (germline): MNHEY, SVGAGI. The CDR3 sequence is 14 residues long. V was pared by 4 bases and J by 6 bases, with 7 bases of the junction left unmatched. This CDR3 is CASSSGQGGGEQYF. CDR3 bases: TGTGCCAGCAGTTCGGGACAGGGTGGGGGCGAGCAGTACTTC.

This chain connects TRBV7-9 to TRBJ2-5, with D perhaps TRBD2 (5 bases). Germline-derived CDR1 and CDR2 are SEHNR and FQNEAQ (reference sequence). V lost 5 bases and J lost 3, with 10 bases in between. This CDR3 contains 13 residues. The CDR3 region has the DNA TGTGCCAGCAGCCCCGGAGGAGAAGAGACCCAGTACTTC. It translates to CASSPGGEETQYF.

To note about this clone: Because the CDR3 is missing its conserved closing phenylalanine or tryptophan, this is likely a read error. It is unclear where the CDR3 begins or ends on the DNA, so no DNA is shown, and the CDR3 is as TCRdb lists it. This chain joins TRBV29-1 and TRBJ1-1. Germline CDR1 SQVTM, CDR2 ANQGSEA. The CDR3 is 11 residues long, ends included. The CDR3 spells CSVEVGGWFAV.

This chain links TRBV6-1 with TRBJ2-1; TRBD2 matches 12 bases. Per the germline V gene, CDR1 is MNHNS and CDR2 is SASEGT. V was pared by 4 bases and J by 7 bases, with 5 bases of the junction left unmatched. The length of the CDR3 is 15 residues. The CDR3, as DNA: TGTGCCAGCAGTGCATTCGGGACTAGCGGGAATGAGCAGTTCTTC. This translates into CASSAFGTSGNEQFF.